A selection of T cell receptor beta chains follows, all from one sample in a study of Graves' ophthalmopathy and Graves' hyperthyroidism. TCRdb independently ran MiXCR on the multiplex PCR reads; one entry per CDR3 protein. The sample has 300,000 to 450,000 distinct CDR3 sequences, about a sixth seen once. Sequences were obtained from peripheral blood. These receptor sequences come from an adult woman with stable Graves' hyperthyroidism. Each CDR3 is given with its conserved first and last residue. The D gene is left open where the match is weak. Only some rows state a clone size, as once, few, many or a class for expanded clones.

d_call clone_size j_call v_call cdr3_nt cdr3_aa
. many TRBJ1-2 TRBV2 TGTGCCAGCAGTGGGGTCAAGACAACTTATGGCTACACCTTC CASSGVKTTYGYTF
. many TRBJ1-6 TRBV6-1 TGTGCCAGCAGTGAAGGAAGGGAAGTAGGATCACCCCTCCACTTT CASSEGREVGSPLHF
. many TRBJ2-2 TRBV10-1 TGCGCCAGCAGTGCCGCACGCAACACCGGGGAGCTGTTTTTT CASSAARNTGELFF
. many TRBJ1-5 TRBV12-3/TRBV12-4 TGTGCCAGCATTTACTCTGCCGGGGTCAATCGCAATCAGCCCCAGCATTTT CASIYSAGVNRNQPQHF
TRBD1 few TRBJ1-1 TRBV30 TGTGCCTGGAGTGGAGGACAGGTGGGCGCTGAAGCTTTCTTT CAWSGGQVGAEAFF
. many TRBJ2-2 TRBV19 TGTGCCAGTACCTGGCGGAGGGACACCGGGGAGCTGTTTTTT CASTWRRDTGELFF
. . TRBJ2-7 TRBV28 TGTGCCAGCAGTCCCCAGACAGGTCCCTATACCTACGAGCAGTACTTC CASSPQTGPYTYEQYF
TRBD1 many TRBJ2-7 TRBV10-3 TGTGCCATCAGCGACCGGGACAGGCAAATGCGGGAGCAGTACTTC CAISDRDRQMREQYF
TRBD1 . TRBJ1-1 TRBV2 TGTGCCAGCAGTACAGCCGGGACAGGGGGATCTGAAGCTTTCTTT CASSTAGTGGSEAFF
. few TRBJ2-3 TRBV19 TGTGCCAGTACCGAACAGCCTAGCACAGATACGCAGTATTTT CASTEQPSTDTQYF
. . TRBJ2-5 TRBV28 TGTGCCAGCAGTTTACCCGGGACATCCTATGAGACCCAGTACTTC CASSLPGTSYETQYF
. many TRBJ2-7 TRBV4-3 TGCGCCAGCAGCCCGGAAGGTTCGGCGGGCGAGCAGTACTTC CASSPEGSAGEQYF
. many TRBJ1-3 TRBV6-2/TRBV6-3 TGTGCCAGCAGTTACTCGATGTTTTTCGGGGGTCGTAGTGGAAACACCATATATTTT CASSYSMFFGGRSGNTIYF
. many TRBJ1-2 TRBV27 TGTGCCAGCAGTTTAACAGGGAACCATGGCTACACCTTC CASSLTGNHGYTF
. . TRBJ2-7 TRBV7-9 TGTGCCAGCATCTCGTCGGGACAATTCTCCTACGAGCAGTACTTC CASISSGQFSYEQYF
TRBD1 many TRBJ1-5 TRBV12-5 TGTGCTAGTGGTTTATCCGATCTGGACAGGGAAGTGGGTCGGCCCCAGCATTTT CASGLSDLDREVGRPQHF
TRBD1 many TRBJ1-1 TRBV28 TGTGCCAGCCTGGGACAGGGGCCTATGAACACTGAAGCTTTCTTT CASLGQGPMNTEAFF
TRBD1 . TRBJ2-4 TRBV3-1 TGTGCCAGCACAAGACAGGGGGCATACATTCAGTACTTC CASTRQGAYIQYF
. once TRBJ1-1 TRBV12-3/TRBV12-4 TGTGCCAGCAGTAAAGGGACAATTGCTACTGGGACTGAAGCTTTCTTT CASSKGTIATGTEAFF
TRBD1 many TRBJ1-5 TRBV6-1 TGTGCCAGCCAACGCACAGGGGGCAATCAGCCCCAGCATTTT CASQRTGGNQPQHF
. many TRBJ1-6 TRBV6-5 TGTGCCAGCAGTTACTCGGTTCCCGGTTCACCCCTCCACTTT CASSYSVPGSPLHF
TRBD1 many TRBJ1-3 TRBV11-1 TGTGCCAGCAGCCGGAGACAGGGGCCCGATCAGGTCGTTGGAAACACCATATATTTT CASSRRQGPDQVVGNTIYF
. many TRBJ2-7 TRBV28 TGTGCCAGCAGTTTTGACACGGGCGAGCAGTACTTC CASSFDTGEQYF
. many TRBJ2-7 TRBV29-1 TGCAGCGCCATGACAGGGAGGACCTACGAGCAGTACTTC CSAMTGRTYEQYF
. many TRBJ2-7 TRBV30 TGTGCCTGGAGTGGCGGGGTTCCCCCCTACGAGCAGTACTTC CAWSGGVPPYEQYF
. many TRBJ2-5 TRBV20-1 TGCAGTGCTAGAGACCTAGGGAAGGAGTCCCAGTACTTC CSARDLGKESQYF
. . TRBJ2-7 TRBV10-3 TGTGCCATCAGTGAGTCGCGGCGCCGCTACTACGAGCAGTACTTC CAISESRRRYYEQYF
TRBD2 many TRBJ2-7 TRBV28 TGTGCCAGCAGTTCTGGACTAGCGCTAGCGGGCGAGCAGTACTTC CASSSGLALAGEQYF
TRBD2 few TRBJ2-5 TRBV5-5 TGTGCCAGCAGCTTGACACTAGCGGCTTACCAAGAGACCCAGTACTTC CASSLTLAAYQETQYF
TRBD1 few TRBJ1-1 TRBV5-1 TGCGCCAGCAGCCTGACAGGGGGTGACACTGAAGCTTTCTTT CASSLTGGDTEAFF
TRBD2 many TRBJ2-2 TRBV25-1 TGTGCCAGCAGGGAAGCGGGAGCGGGGGAGCTGTTTTTT CASREAGAGELFF
. . TRBJ1-1 TRBV20-1 TGCAGTGCTAGTGGGAACTTAGCGGAAGCTTTCTTT CSASGNLAEAFF
. many TRBJ1-5 TRBV12-5 TGTGCTAGTGGTGACGAGAGGGTGATCGGCAATCAGCCCCAGCATTTT CASGDERVIGNQPQHF
TRBD2 many TRBJ2-7 TRBV7-9 TGTGCCAGCAGCTTAGAAGGACTAGTCCCAATATTC CASSLEGLVPIF
TRBD1 many TRBJ2-4 TRBV15 TGTGCCACCAGCAGAGATCCAGGGGGAGTGACGTCTCGAGACATTCAGTACTTC CATSRDPGGVTSRDIQYF